Shown below are 16 T cell receptor beta chains from a single sample sequenced in a study of blood T cell repertoires in COVID-19. TCRdb's table, derived via immunoSEQ multiplex PCR, lists solely in-frame clones and lacks some. The sample consists of roughly 120,000 clones, about 78% of them appearing once. The sequenced material came from peripheral blood. These TCRs come from an older man with acute or convalescent COVID-19.

The chain employs TRBV10-3 and TRBJ1-4, with D tentatively TRBD1 (5 bases). The CDR3 covers 14 residues. The V gene lost 0 bases and the J gene lost 5 bases, with 7 bases spanning the gap. The V gene's germline CDR1 is ENHRY and CDR2 SYGVKD. The CDR3 DNA reads TGTGCCATCAGTGAGTCGGGGCCGAATGAAAAACTGTTTTTT. It yields the protein CAISESGPNEKLFF.

The chain couples TRBV7-3 to TRBJ1-1; tentative D call: TRBD1 (5 bases). The CDR3 has 16 amino acids. Germline values: CDR1 SGHTA, CDR2 FQGTGA. Trimming shortened V by 5 bases and J by 0 bases, and 16 bases separated the two germline ends. CDR3 region: CASSQGPLRMNTEAFF. DNA for the CDR3: TGTGCCAGCAGCCAGGGTCCCCTCCGCATGAACACTGAAGCTTTCTTT.

V is TRBV29-1 and J is TRBJ1-1; D not certain. The CDR3 spans 13 residues. Germline CDR1 and CDR2: SQVTM and ANQGSEA. V shed 4 bases and J shed 1 base, with 10 bases lying between them. Here the CDR3 reads CSVAVRQNTEAFF. In DNA, the CDR3 is TGCAGCGTTGCGGTCCGCCAGAACACTGAAGCTTTCTTT.

The V call is TRBV3-1 (or the pseudogene TRBV3-2), the J call TRBJ2-1; 9 bases fit TRBD2. CDR1 is LGHDT and CDR2 is YNNKEL in the germline V gene (reference sequence). The trim removed 4 bases at V and 6 bases at J, leaving 13 bases unmatched. This CDR3 contains 17 residues. The CDR3 DNA reads as TGTGCCAGCAGCCTCCTATCCCGCGGGAGGGGATTCAATGAGCAGTTCTTC. Its protein product is CASSLLSRGRGFNEQFF.

The CDR3 loop reads CASSAGTAYNEQFF. DNA for the CDR3: TGTGCCAGCAGCGCCGGGACAGCCTACAATGAGCAGTTCTTC. This chain uses TRBV9 with TRBJ2-1, with 7 bases matching TRBD1. Germline CDR1 SGDLS, CDR2 YYNGEE. This CDR3 has 14 amino acids. V dropped 3 bases and J dropped 2; count of bases not matched to a gene: 2.

The chain employs TRBV6-2 or TRBV6-3 and TRBJ1-2, with TRBD1 matching 7 bases. Trimming took 5 bases from V and 3 from J; bases not matched to a gene: 9. The germline V gene has CDR1 MNHEY and CDR2 SVGEGT. The CDR3 length is 15 residues. CDR3 residues: CASSKFPDRDYGYTF. The CDR3 DNA sequence: TGTGCCAGCAGTAAGTTTCCCGACAGGGACTATGGCTACACCTTC.

This sequence joins TRBV13 and TRBJ2-2; possible D gene TRBD1, 6 bases. The V gene's germline CDR1 is PRHDT and CDR2 FYEKMQ (reference sequence). The CDR3 runs 15 residues. V was pared by 1 base and J by 0 bases, with 6 bases between. CDR3 sequence: CASSLAGANTGELFF. CDR3 sequence (DNA): TGTGCCAGCAGCTTAGCAGGGGCGAACACCGGGGAGCTGTTTTTT.

This sequence joins TRBV5-6 and TRBJ1-2, with a tentative D call TRBD1 (5 bases). The CDR3 length is 15 residues. Germline CDR1 is SGHDT and CDR2 is YYEEEE. The germline V and J ends were trimmed by 5 bases and 4 bases, with 18 bases remaining between them. As DNA, the CDR3 is TGTGCCAGCAGAGTCGACTCAGGGTTCGGCTATGGCTACACCTTC. Translation: CASRVDSGFGYGYTF.

This chain links TRBV7-9 with TRBJ2-3; TRBD2 might be the D (6 bases). Per germline, CDR1 SEHNR and CDR2 FQNEAQ (reference sequence). CDR3 length: 14 amino acids. Trimming removed 1 base at V and 8 bases at J, with 13 bases between. The CDR3 here is CASSLGGVFGTQYF. CDR3 nucleotides: TGTGCCAGCAGCTTAGGGGGGGTGTTTGGTACGCAGTATTTT.

In its sample, this clone was seen a few times. The gene calls are TRBV7-3 and TRBJ1-2; a possible D gene is TRBD1 (6 bases). The CDR3 spans 12 residues. The germline gives CDR1 SGHTA, CDR2 FQGTGA. Between the trimmed V and J ends, which lost 6 bases and 8 bases, there was a span of 13 bases. CDR3 in amino acids: CASSEDSKGYTF. CDR3 DNA sequence: TGTGCCAGCAGTGAGGACAGTAAAGGCTACACCTTC.

The chain links TRBV10-3 to TRBJ2-3; 10 bases match TRBD1. The CDR3 has 19 amino acids. Germline trimming cut 1 base from V and 1 base from J; bases unmatched to any gene: 11. In germline, CDR1 is ENHRY, CDR2 SYGVKD. The CDR3 nucleotides read TGTGCCATCAGTGAGTTTTGGGGTTCCGGGACAGGGGGCACAGATACGCAGTATTTT. This sequence encodes CAISEFWGSGTGGTDTQYF.

The chain links TRBV18 to TRBJ1-2; no clear D gene. This CDR3 is built from 13 residues. V gave up 3 bases and J gave up 8 bases, with 13 bases separating them. Germline loops: CDR1 KGHSH, CDR2 LQKENI. The CDR3, as DNA: TGTGCCAGCTCACCTATAGAGGGTGGGGGCTACACCTTC. Translated, it gives CASSPIEGGGYTF.

This chain's CDR3 is CADGVVGPSEAFF. CDR3 DNA sequence: TGTGCCGACGGGGTTGTTGGGCCCTCTGAAGCTTTCTTT. The chain has TRBV5-4 and TRBJ1-1; D gene ambiguous. The V gene's germline CDR1 is SGHNT and CDR2 YYREEE (reference sequence). The CDR3 is 13 amino acids. The V gene lost 10 bases and the J gene lost 6 bases, with 19 bases spanning the gap.

The genes are TRBV11-2 and TRBJ2-3; 10 bases line up with TRBD2. Looked up from germline, CDR1 is SGHAT and CDR2 is FQNNGV. The J segment lost 2 bases and the V segment lost 5 bases, leaving 4 bases of the junction unmatched. This CDR3 region has 15 residues. Here the CDR3 DNA reads TGTGCCAGCAGCCTGGGGACTAGCGACACAGATACGCAGTATTTT. It codes for CASSLGTSDTDTQYF.

The chain is built from TRBV3-1 (or the pseudogene TRBV3-2) and TRBJ2-3; 13 bases fit TRBD2. After removal of 1 base from V and 3 bases from J, the junction contained 4 bases not matched to a gene. The CDR3 is made up of 17 amino acids. The germline gives CDR1 LGHDT, CDR2 YNNKEL (reference sequence). The CDR3 coding sequence is TGTGCCAGCAGCCAAGGGTCGACTAGCGGGGGGACAGATACGCAGTATTTT. Its protein product is CASSQGSTSGGTDTQYF.

This clone was counted between two and nine times. The chain uses TRBV6-2 or TRBV6-3 and TRBJ1-1; maybe TRBD1 (5 bases). The CDR3 consists of 14 residues. Germline values: CDR1 MNHEY, CDR2 SVGEGT. V was pared by 1 base and J by 4 bases, with 10 bases between. CDR3 in DNA: TGTGCCAGCAGTTACTTGCAGGGAAGCACTGAAGCTTTCTTT. It translates to CASSYLQGSTEAFF.